Following are 13 T cell receptor beta chains from one sample sequenced in a study of blood T cell repertoires in COVID-19. Sequenced by immunoSEQ multiplex PCR; TCRdb stores in-frame clones only, minus some. The table records about 73,000 clones, approximately 82% of them present only once. Sequencing input: peripheral blood. Every receptor here comes from a man in his forties or fifties with active COVID-19.

The rearrangement links TRBV7-3 to TRBJ2-3, with 9 bases fitting TRBD2. This CDR3 is 15 amino acids long. The J segment lost 2 bases and the V segment lost 4 bases, leaving 4 bases of the junction unmatched. CDR1 is SGHTA, CDR2 FQGTGA, per germline. CDR3 sequence (DNA): TGTGCCAGCAGCTCCAGCGGGGGGCCCACAGATACGCAGTATTTT. It specifies CASSSSGGPTDTQYF.

The DNA for the CDR3 is TGTGCCAGCAGCGTAGACAGGGACACGGGAGGCGAGCAGTACTTC. It yields the protein CASSVDRDTGGEQYF. The chain couples TRBV9 to TRBJ2-7; a weak D match, TRBD2 (7 bases). With 0 bases removed from V and 6 bases from J, the gap between germline ends came to 16 bases. The CDR3 contains 15 residues. Germline assignment: CDR1 SGDLS and CDR2 YYNGEE.

The genes are TRBV4-2 and TRBJ1-1; TRBD1 aligns across 7 bases. Losses at the gene ends were 1 base for V and 1 base for J; bases not matched to a gene: 3. Germline lookup yields CDR1 LGHNA and CDR2 YNFKEQ. This CDR3 is 15 amino acids long. The CDR3 sequence: CASSQGQGGNTEAFF. CDR3 DNA: TGTGCCAGCAGCCAAGGACAGGGCGGGAACACTGAAGCTTTCTTT.

V and J are TRBV7-2 and TRBJ2-7, with a possible D match to TRBD1 (5 bases). Germline V gives CDR1 SGHTA, CDR2 FQGNSA. The CDR3 totals 15 residues. The V end was cut by 5 bases, the J end by 2 bases, with 16 bases between. In nucleotides, the CDR3 is TGTGCCAGCAGCGCCCGGCAGGGTGCCACCTACGAGCAGTACTTC. Its protein product is CASSARQGATYEQYF.

The rearrangement joins TRBV27 to TRBJ2-1; 8 bases align to TRBD2. V dropped 3 bases and J dropped 6; count of bases not matched to a gene: 13. This CDR3 has 17 amino acids. Germline CDR1 is MNHEY and CDR2 is SMNVEV (reference sequence). CDR3 residues: CASSFRPDSGMGNEQFF. The DNA for the CDR3 is TGTGCCAGCAGTTTCCGCCCGGATAGCGGGATGGGCAATGAGCAGTTCTTC.

This chain links TRBV5-4 with TRBJ2-7, with D possibly matching TRBD2 (6 bases). The CDR3 extends over 15 amino acids. V lost 4 bases and J 7 bases, leaving 21 bases between the germline ends. Germline-derived CDR1 and CDR2 are SGHNT and YYREEE (reference sequence). CDR3 residues: CASSSSRDLYKEQYF. The DNA for the CDR3 is TGTGCCAGCAGCAGTAGCCGGGACTTATACAAGGAGCAGTACTTC. Drawing the rest from reference TRBV5-4 and TRBJ2-7, the complete variable domain is ETGVTQSPTHLIKTRGQQVTLRCSSQSGHNTVSWYQQALGQGPQFIFQYYREEENGRGNFPPRFSGLQFPNYSSELNVNALELDDSALYLCASSSSRDLYKEQYFGPGTRLTVT.

The chain carries TRBV27 and TRBJ2-7; D might be TRBD1 (5 bases). V lost 6 bases, J lost 9 bases, and 21 bases lay in between. Germline CDR1 reads MNHEY; CDR2 reads SMNVEV (reference sequence). The CDR3 has 14 amino acids. The CDR3 here is CASSRSGSPQGQYF. CDR3 in DNA: TGTGCCAGCAGCAGATCGGGTAGCCCGCAGGGGCAGTACTTC.

The chain carries TRBV25-1 and TRBJ2-7; TRBD2 matches at 7 bases. Per the germline V gene, CDR1 is MGHDK and CDR2 is SYGVNS. Trimming took 6 bases from V and 6 from J; bases not matched to a gene: 11. This CDR3 has 14 residues. The chain's CDR3 is CASRVSLGGGEQYF. In DNA form, the CDR3 reads TGTGCCAGCAGGGTTTCCCTGGGGGGGGGCGAGCAGTACTTC.

A single count supports this clone. This sequence joins TRBV24-1 and TRBJ2-2; TRBD2 aligns across 10 bases. The CDR3 runs to 16 residues. The V gene's germline CDR1 is KGHDR and CDR2 SFDVKD. V was clipped by 4 bases and J by 5 bases; unmatched bases: 6. The CDR3: CATSDPSGSGTGELFF. CDR3 in DNA: TGTGCCACCAGTGACCCTAGCGGGAGTGGTACCGGGGAGCTGTTTTTT.

The rearrangement joins TRBV11-3 to TRBJ2-1; no clear D gene. The CDR3 has 14 residues. Germline-derived CDR1 and CDR2 are SGHNT and YENEEA. The ends were cut back, 1 base at V and 8 bases at J, with 12 bases in the middle. CDR3 sequence (DNA): TGTGCCAGCAGCTTAGTTAGCTCGGTCGATGAGCAGTTCTTC. Protein product: CASSLVSSVDEQFF. Together with reference TRBV11-3 and TRBJ2-1, the CDR3 gives the full variable domain: EAGVVQSPRYKIIEKKQPVAFWCNPISGHNTLYWYLQNLGQGPELLIRYENEEAVDDSQLPKDRFSAERLKGVDSTLKIQPAELGDSAVYLCASSLVSSVDEQFFGPGTRLTVL.

The chain recombines TRBV11-1 with TRBJ2-2, with D possibly matching TRBD2 (5 bases). V dropped 4 bases and J dropped 6 bases, with 18 bases sitting between them. Germline CDR1 and CDR2: SGHAT and FQDESV (reference sequence). CDR3 size: 16 residues. Written as DNA, the CDR3 is TGTGCCAGCAGCTCTCTACCGGGAATAACACCCGGGGAGCTGTTTTTT. Residues: CASSSLPGITPGELFF.

J is TRBJ2-5 and V is TRBV7-3; 9 nucleotides line up with TRBD1. The CDR3 extends over 13 amino acids. Germline values: CDR1 SGHTA, CDR2 FQGTGA. V lost 5 bases and J lost 6; bases outside the gene matches: 4. CDR3: CASSTTGGQTQYF. The CDR3 region has the DNA TGTGCCAGCAGCACTACAGGGGGCCAGACCCAGTACTTC.

The chain carries TRBV6-2 or TRBV6-3 and TRBJ1-1; D is possibly TRBD1 (6 bases). V dropped 5 bases and J dropped 1 base, with 17 bases sitting between them. This CDR3 contains 16 residues. Germline V gene sequence: CDR1 MNHEY, CDR2 SVGEGT. DNA for the CDR3: TGTGCCAGCAGTAGGGCCCCACAGGGAAGGAACACTGAAGCTTTCTTT. Protein sequence: CASSRAPQGRNTEAFF.